These 6 T cell receptor beta chains came from one sample sequenced in a study of neurological immune-mediated disorders. MiXCR, run by TCRdb on the 5' RACE reads, gives a single entry per CDR3 protein. Of approximately 49,000 distinct CDR3 sequences in the sample, more than 8.5% were seen once. Stated time point: longitudinal time-point 1 (baseline). Specimen: PBMCs. These receptors originate from a middle-aged woman in good health.

This clonotype was recorded many times. The rearrangement links TRBV12-3 or TRBV12-4 to TRBJ2-7; possibly TRBD1 or TRBD2 for D (5 bases each). Trimming removed 5 bases from V and 0 bases from J, with 8 bases in between. The CDR3 is 13 amino acids. CDR3 amino acids: CASSRDRSYEQYF. The CDR3 bases are TGTGCCAGCAGTCGGGACCGCTCCTACGAGCAGTACTTC.

Comments on this clonotype: A read error is possible here, since a much larger clone lies one base away. The V and J genes are TRBV6-1 and TRBJ2-1; D is possibly TRBD2 (6 bases). V lost 2 bases, J lost 7 bases, and 15 bases lay in between. The CDR3 covers 15 residues. The germline V gene encodes CDR1 MNHNS and CDR2 SASEGT. The CDR3 DNA is TGTGCCAGCAGTGAATGGGTCGGGAGCGATAATGAGCAGTTCTTC. It specifies CASSEWVGSDNEQFF.

There are many counts of this clonotype. The genes are TRBV10-3 and TRBJ2-1; no reliable D call. The CDR3 consists of 16 residues. Germline V gene data show CDR1 as ENHRY and CDR2 as SYGVKD. Trimming took 4 bases from V and 5 from J, leaving 18 bases between them. CDR3 amino acids: CAISANPSGVNNEQFF. The CDR3 nucleotides are TGTGCCATCAGTGCCAACCCGTCTGGTGTCAACAATGAGCAGTTCTTC.

This clonotype was observed many times. The chain carries TRBV18 and TRBJ2-5, with 7 bases lining up with TRBD1. The CDR3 runs 14 residues. CDR1 and CDR2 (germline): KGHSH, LQKENI. V lost 2 bases, J lost 1 base, and 1 base stayed unmatched. The CDR3 DNA follows: TGTGCCAGCTCACCATGGGACAGCCAAGAGACCCAGTACTTC. Protein: CASSPWDSQETQYF. The full variable domain, with the rest looked up from reference TRBV18 and TRBJ2-5, is NAGVMQNPRHLVRRRGQEARLRCSPMKGHSHVYWYRQLPEEGLKFMVYLQKENIIDESGMPKERFSAEFPKEGPSILRIQQVVRGDSAAYFCASSPWDSQETQYFGPGTRLLVL.

In this sample, this clonotype turned up many times. V gene TRBV7-2 combines with J gene TRBJ2-1; 11 nucleotides agree with TRBD2. After removal of 1 base from V and 11 bases from J, the junction contained 4 bases not matched to a gene. This CDR3 contains 14 residues. Per germline, CDR1 SGHTA and CDR2 FQGNSA. The CDR3 sequence is CASSLVGLAEKQFF. CDR3 DNA: TGTGCCAGCAGCTTAGTGGGACTAGCGGAGAAGCAGTTCTTC.

This clonotype showed up many times. This chain uses TRBV7-9 with TRBJ1-5; no firm D call. V was cut by 5 bases and J by 7 bases, with 12 bases left in between. The CDR3 consists of 13 residues. Germline V lookup: CDR1 SEHNR, CDR2 FQNEAQ (reference sequence). The CDR3 nucleotides are TGTGCCAGCAGCCCAGCCCATACCCAGCCCCAGCATTTT. It specifies CASSPAHTQPQHF. Full variable domain (rest looked up from reference TRBV7-9 and TRBJ1-5): DTGVSQNPRHKITKRGQNVTFRCDPISEHNRLYWYRQTLGQGPEFLTYFQNEAQLEKSRLLSDRFSAERPKGSFSTLEIQRTEQGDSAMYLCASSPAHTQPQHFGDGTRLSIL.